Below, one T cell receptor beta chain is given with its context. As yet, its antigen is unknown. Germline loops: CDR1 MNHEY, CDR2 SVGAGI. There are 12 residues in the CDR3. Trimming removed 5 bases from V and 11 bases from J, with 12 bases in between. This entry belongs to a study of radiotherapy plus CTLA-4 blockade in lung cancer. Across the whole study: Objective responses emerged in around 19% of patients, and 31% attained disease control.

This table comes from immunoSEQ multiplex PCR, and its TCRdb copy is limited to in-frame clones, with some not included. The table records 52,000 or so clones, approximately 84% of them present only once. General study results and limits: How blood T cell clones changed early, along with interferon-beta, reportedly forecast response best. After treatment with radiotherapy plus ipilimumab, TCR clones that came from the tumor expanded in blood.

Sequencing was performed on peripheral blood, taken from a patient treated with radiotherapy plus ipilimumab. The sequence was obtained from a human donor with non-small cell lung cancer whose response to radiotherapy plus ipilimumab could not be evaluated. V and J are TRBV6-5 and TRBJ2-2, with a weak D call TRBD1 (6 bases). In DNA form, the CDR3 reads TGTGCCAGCAGTACAGGGTCCCGAGAGCTGTTTTTT. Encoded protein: CASSTGSRELFF.